This TCR beta chain came from a study of blood T cell repertoires in COVID-19. Across the whole study: In each case, the material was cDNA or gDNA derived from T cells, B-cell-depleted T cells, or PBMCs.

The CDR3 is made up of 15 amino acids. CDR1 is SGHTA, CDR2 FQGNSA, per germline. V lost 6 bases and J lost 4, with 16 bases in between. As handled by the study authors: The authors estimated nucleated cell counts from reference gene primer amplification. Some clones are missing from TCRdb's copy, which holds only in-frame ones; the method was immunoSEQ multiplex PCR. V and J calls and clone size come straight from that table; D and trimming were deduced from the DNA. The sample includes about 220,000 clones, approximately 92% of them seen just once. Material for sequencing was PBMCs or T cells enriched from blood (not recorded which). The sequence was obtained from a woman between 18 and 29 years old in a cohort exposed to, infected with or recovered from COVID-19 (not recorded which). The V gene is TRBV7-2, the J gene TRBJ1-5; D ambiguous. As DNA, the CDR3 is TGTGCCAGCAGTCTCTGGGCGGGTGAGAATCAGCCCCAGCATTTT. It codes for CASSLWAGENQPQHF.